These 25 T cell receptor beta chains share one sample of origin, sequenced in a study of CD8+CD57+ T cells in acquired aplastic anemia. Profiles of TCR beta VDJ and CDR3 were generated from a genomic DNA template. TCRdb reprocessed the reads via MiXCR and lists one record per CDR3 protein. The sample has 98,000 or so distinct CDR3 sequences, under 60% seen once. Sequenced sample: sorted CD4+, CD8+, or CD8+CD57+ T cells (not recorded which) from PBMCs. These receptors were taken from a human donor in good health, serving as a control.

About this clonotype: A much larger clone differs by one base, so this may be a read error. V and J are TRBV11-2 and TRBJ1-3; TRBD1 is a possible D gene (5 bases). The CDR3 has 16 amino acids. Trimming stripped 5 bases from V and 2 bases from J, with 16 bases between. Germline CDR1 reads SGHAT; CDR2 reads FQNNGV. CDR3: CASSPQAGHPGNTIYF. The CDR3, as DNA: TGTGCCAGCAGCCCCCAAGCAGGGCACCCTGGAAACACCATATATTTT.

The rearrangement joins TRBV25-1 to TRBJ2-3; TRBD2 matches at 9 bases. Germline-derived CDR1 and CDR2 are MGHDK and SYGVNS. The CDR3 has 16 amino acids. Trimming at V came to 6 bases and at J to 3 bases, leaving 10 bases not matched to a gene. CDR3 sequence reads: CASRADSGRGTDTQYF. The CDR3 DNA reads TGTGCCAGCAGGGCCGATAGCGGGAGAGGGACAGATACGCAGTATTTT.

This clonotype occurred many times. The chain is built from TRBV5-8 and TRBJ2-3; D is unclear. The length of the CDR3 is 12 residues. With 4 bases removed from V and 3 bases from J, the gap between germline ends came to 6 bases. Per the germline V gene, CDR1 is SGHTS and CDR2 is YDEGEE. The CDR3 coding sequence is TGTGCCAGCAGCGGTAGGACAGATACGCAGTATTTT. Encoded protein: CASSGRTDTQYF.

The gene calls are TRBV9 and TRBJ1-1; D perhaps matches TRBD1 (5 bases). Germline V lookup: CDR1 SGDLS, CDR2 YYNGEE. There are 13 residues in the CDR3. V lost 4 bases and J 3 bases, leaving 10 bases between the germline ends. CDR3: CASSHGGYTEAFF. Here the CDR3 DNA reads TGTGCCAGCAGCCATGGGGGGTACACTGAAGCTTTCTTT.

This clonotype has ten or more counts. The V gene is TRBV12-5, the J gene TRBJ1-2; 8 positions match TRBD1. CDR3 length: 17 residues. Germline CDR1 and CDR2: LGHNT and FRNRAP. V shed 3 bases and J 0 bases; nucleotides not matched to a gene: 9. The CDR3 coding sequence is TGTGCTAGTGGTTTCCACAGGGGGACCTTAGCTAACTATGGCTACACCTTC. Protein: CASGFHRGTLANYGYTF. Drawing the rest from reference TRBV12-5 and TRBJ1-2, the complete variable domain is DARVTQTPRHKVTEMGQEVTMRCQPILGHNTVFWYRQTMMQGLELLAYFRNRAPLDDSGMPKDRFSAEMPDATLATLKIQPSEPRDSAVYFCASGFHRGTLANYGYTFGSGTRLTVV.

This clonotype was detected only a few times. This rearrangement joins TRBV11-3 to TRBJ1-6; D is ambiguous. V was trimmed by 1 base and J by 8 bases, leaving 12 bases between them. This CDR3 has 15 amino acids. Germline V gene lookup returns CDR1 SGHNT and CDR2 YENEEA. This CDR3 reads CASSLVRQEDSPLHF. Here the CDR3 DNA reads TGTGCCAGCAGCTTAGTCCGGCAGGAAGATTCACCCCTCCACTTT.

The chain has TRBV29-1 and TRBJ2-7; D is uncertain. This CDR3 has 15 residues. Per germline, CDR1 SQVTM and CDR2 ANQGSEA. Trimming removed 7 bases at V and 9 bases at J, with 28 bases between. The CDR3 spells CSALDGISTMTLQYF. The CDR3 region has the DNA TGCAGCGCCCTCGACGGTATCAGCACCATGACACTGCAGTACTTC.

The chain recombines TRBV15 with TRBJ1-5; D is unclear. Germline CDR1 and CDR2: LNHNV and YYDKDF (reference sequence). This CDR3 has 14 residues. V lost 0 bases and J 1 base, leaving 4 bases between the germline ends. CDR3 nucleotides: TGTGCCACCAGCAGAGACCCCAGCAATCAGCCCCAGCATTTT. Translation: CATSRDPSNQPQHF.

This clonotype was counted a few times. This rearrangement joins TRBV25-1 to TRBJ2-7; 9 bases agree with TRBD1. The V gene end was trimmed by 4 bases and the J gene end by 6 bases; junction bases not matched to a gene: 10. The CDR3 length is 15 residues. The germline gives CDR1 MGHDK, CDR2 SYGVNS. For the CDR3, the DNA is TGTGCCAGCAGTGGGGGGGGACAGGGAGAGAGCGAGCAGTACTTC. Protein sequence: CASSGGGQGESEQYF.

The genes are TRBV12-3 or TRBV12-4 and TRBJ1-2; no clear D. The CDR3 runs 13 residues. Between the trimmed V and J ends, which lost 6 bases and 2 bases, there was a span of 10 bases. For the CDR3, the DNA is TGTGCCAGCAGCCCTAGCCTCAACTATGGCTACACCTTC. The encoded protein is CASSPSLNYGYTF.

This clonotype showed up many times. The chain recombines TRBV4-2 with TRBJ2-3, with D maybe TRBD1 (5 bases). Trimming cost V 1 base and J 5 bases, with 19 bases left between them. CDR1 LGHNA and CDR2 YNFKEQ come from the germline V gene. This CDR3 comprises 17 residues. The CDR3 protein is CASSQVAQGVKIDTQYF. The CDR3, as DNA: TGTGCCAGCAGCCAAGTGGCCCAGGGCGTAAAGATAGATACGCAGTATTTT.

Note on this clonotype: The junction differs from germline at one of its ends, possibly a read error. The V gene is TRBV10-1, the J gene TRBJ2-1; D unresolved. CDR3 length equals 14 residues. CDR1 WNHNN and CDR2 SYGVQD come from the germline V gene (reference sequence). DNA of the CDR3: TGTGCCATCAGGTATTCCGACTTGTACAATGAGCAGTTCTTC. This gives the protein CAIRYSDLYNEQFF.

To note about this clonotype: The CDR3 does not end in the conserved phenylalanine or tryptophan, so this is likely a read error. This sequence joins TRBV30 and TRBJ2-7; perhaps TRBD1 as D (5 bases). The CDR3 sequence is 13 residues long. V lost 2 bases and J lost 2, with 10 bases in between. CDR1 GTSNPN and CDR2 SVGIG come from the germline V gene (reference sequence). CDR3 sequence (DNA): TGTGCCTGGAGTCTTAGGGGTCCCTACGAGCAGTACTCC. It specifies CAWSLRGPYEQYS.

This clonotype was seen repeatedly, ten times or more. V gene TRBV6-1 combines with J gene TRBJ2-7; TRBD1 aligns across 8 bases. This CDR3 comprises 16 residues. Germline V lookup: CDR1 MNHNS, CDR2 SASEGT. Unmatched junction bases numbered 16, after V lost 6 bases and J lost 6 bases. Here the CDR3 reads CASRTPGQANLAEQYV. CDR3 in DNA: TGTGCCAGCAGGACACCGGGACAGGCGAACCTGGCCGAGCAGTACGTC.

The genes are TRBV5-5 and TRBJ1-5, with a weak D call TRBD1 (6 bases). This CDR3 spans 14 amino acids. Between the trimmed V and J ends, which lost 1 base and 2 bases, there was a span of 7 bases. Germline assignment: CDR1 SGHKS and CDR2 YYEKEE (reference sequence). This chain's CDR3 is CASSLRQGNQPQHF. DNA of the CDR3: TGTGCCAGCAGCTTGAGACAGGGCAATCAGCCCCAGCATTTT. Together with reference TRBV5-5 and TRBJ1-5, the CDR3 gives the full variable domain: DAGVTQSPTHLIKTRGQQVTLRCSPISGHKSVSWYQQVLGQGPQFIFQYYEKEERGRGNFPDRFSARQFPNYSSELNVNALLLGDSALYLCASSLRQGNQPQHFGDGTRLSIL.

The chain links TRBV19 to TRBJ2-1; D is perhaps TRBD2 (6 bases). Germline CDR1 and CDR2: LNHDA and SQIVND (reference sequence). The V gene lost 2 bases and the J gene lost 3 bases, with 11 bases spanning the gap. This CDR3 is 15 amino acids long. CDR3 sequence reads: CASSIWRGDYNEQFF. The CDR3 nucleotides read TGTGCCAGTAGTATATGGCGCGGGGACTACAATGAGCAGTTCTTC.

V gene TRBV25-1 combines with J gene TRBJ2-7; the D is unclear. The CDR3 extends over 13 amino acids. Germline values: CDR1 MGHDK, CDR2 SYGVNS. V was pared by 8 bases and J by 0 bases, with 11 bases between. In nucleotides, the CDR3 is TGTGCCAGCTCCTCCTTGAGCTCCTACGAGCAGTACTTC. Amino acid sequence: CASSSLSSYEQYF.

This sequence joins TRBV20-1 and TRBJ2-3, with 8 bases aligning to TRBD1. Germline V lookup: CDR1 DFQATT, CDR2 SNEGSKA (reference sequence). There are 15 residues in the CDR3. The ends lost 6 bases at V and 4 bases at J; junction bases unmatched: 12. CDR3 region: CSARLNRGIPDTQYF. For the CDR3, the DNA is TGCAGTGCCAGACTGAACAGGGGGATCCCAGATACGCAGTATTTT.

The CDR3, as DNA: TGTGCCAGCAGCGGTAGGGGGGGCAGGGGGATCAAAAACGAGCAGTACTTC. It specifies CASSGRGGRGIKNEQYF. The J gene is TRBJ2-7, the V gene TRBV9; D may correspond to TRBD1 or TRBD2 (7 bases each). The germline gives CDR1 SGDLS, CDR2 YYNGEE. The CDR3 loop spans 17 amino acids. Trimming took 3 bases from V and 5 from J, leaving 24 bases between them. Combining the CDR3 with reference TRBV9 and TRBJ2-7 gives the whole variable domain DSGVTQTPKHLITATGQRVTLRCSPRSGDLSVYWYQQSLDQGLQFLIQYYNGEERAKGNILERFSAQQFPDLHSELNLSSLELGDSALYFCASSGRGGRGIKNEQYFGPGTRLTVT.

This sequence joins TRBV24-1 and TRBJ2-1; D might be TRBD1 or TRBD2, each matching 5 bases. The V gene's germline CDR1 is KGHDR and CDR2 SFDVKD. Trimming stripped 4 bases from V and 4 bases from J, with 10 bases between. The CDR3 runs to 14 residues. The CDR3 sequence is CATSDRDGYNEQFF. The DNA for the CDR3 is TGTGCCACCAGTGACCGGGACGGTTACAATGAGCAGTTCTTC.

The chain uses TRBV7-3 and TRBJ2-3, with D possibly called TRBD1 or TRBD2 (5 bases each). Trimming shortened V by 4 bases and J by 6 bases, and 17 bases separated the two germline ends. CDR1 is SGHTA and CDR2 is FQGTGA in the germline V gene. The CDR3 runs to 15 residues. The chain's CDR3 is CASSSMGLARDTQYF. The CDR3 DNA follows: TGTGCCAGCAGCTCTATGGGGCTAGCTAGGGATACGCAGTATTTT.

V is TRBV7-9 and J is TRBJ2-5, with 7 bases that match TRBD1. The junction had 10 bases not matched to a gene; V was cut back by 7 bases and J by 5 bases. CDR1 and CDR2 from the germline V gene are SEHNR and FQNEAQ (reference sequence). This CDR3 spans 14 amino acids. The CDR3 DNA is TGTGCCAGCACCGCACAGACAGGGTTGGAGACCCAGTACTTC. It specifies CASTAQTGLETQYF.

This clonotype was seen many times. The J gene is TRBJ2-2, the V gene TRBV10-1; 10 nucleotides align to TRBD2. CDR3 size: 17 residues. Germline V CDR1 and CDR2: WNHNN, SYGVQD (reference sequence). After removal of 4 bases from V and 4 bases from J, the junction contained 9 bases not matched to a gene. In nucleotides, the CDR3 is TGCGCCAGCAGTGCAATCACTAGCGGGGTGACCACCGGGGAGCTGTTTTTT. Amino acid sequence: CASSAITSGVTTGELFF.

To note about this clonotype: An end of the junction does not agree with germline; a read error may underlie this. V gene TRBV7-8 combines with J gene TRBJ2-7; tentatively, D is TRBD2 (6 bases). This CDR3 is built from 13 residues. Germline assignment: CDR1 SGHVS and CDR2 FQNEAQ. CDR3 DNA: TGCGCCAGCAGCTTACCCGGGAGAGACGAGCTGTACTTC. Translating it yields CASSLPGRDELYF.

This clonotype occurred many times. The chain combines TRBV6-1 with TRBJ2-7; 12 nucleotides agree with TRBD2. The CDR3 loop spans 16 amino acids. J was trimmed by 5 bases and V by 2 bases; bases with no gene match: 7. CDR1 MNHNS and CDR2 SASEGT come from the germline V gene. The CDR3 nucleotides read TGTGCCAGCAGTGAAATACCCTGGACTAGCGGGAACGAGCAGTACTTC. Amino acid sequence: CASSEIPWTSGNEQYF.